Reported below is one T cell receptor beta chain. The data are from a study of T cell changes during pregnancy in multiple sclerosis. The table came from immunoSEQ multiplex PCR; TCRdb's copy has only in-frame clones and leaves some out. Of 50,000 to 75,000 clones listed, 93% are singletons. The sequence was collected from a female donor with multiple sclerosis, enrolled in a pregnancy study. The sequenced sample was CD8+ T cells from peripheral blood mononuclear cells, obtained in the third trimester of pregnancy.

The CDR3 bases are TGTGCCAGCAGCCCAGAAGGGACAGGGGTCCAGCCCCAGCATTTT. It codes for CASSPEGTGVQPQHF. The V and J genes are TRBV5-8 and TRBJ1-5, with 10 nucleotides matching TRBD1. V shed 4 bases, J shed 7 bases, and the junction held 8 bases outside the gene matches. Germline V gene data show CDR1 as SGHTS and CDR2 as YDEGEE. The CDR3 totals 15 residues.